This is a list of T cell receptor beta chains from one sample in a study of cytomegalovirus exposure and HLA in healthy donors. Measured with immunoSEQ multiplex PCR; TCRdb has only the in-frame clones, and not every one. The table has 95,000 to 150,000 clones, under 80% seen once. Sequencing input: PBMCs. The receptors stem from an older woman in good health and CMV-seropositive. The CDR3 runs from the conserved cysteine through the conserved F or W. The D gene is left open where the match is weak.

J: TRBJ2-7; V: TRBV6-1; D: TRBD2; CDR3: CASSRGLARSYEQYF
J: TRBJ1-5; V: TRBV19; D: TRBD1; CDR3: CASSTDRALSQPQHF
J: TRBJ2-7; V: TRBV9; D: NA; CDR3: CASSMAYEQYF
J: TRBJ1-2; V: TRBV14; D: NA; CDR3: CASSPGDYGYTF
J: TRBJ1-1; V: TRBV9; D: NA; CDR3: CASSATPGSTEAFF
J: TRBJ1-1; V: TRBV2; D: NA; CDR3: CASSEYRTANTEAFF
J: TRBJ2-5; V: TRBV7-3; D: TRBD2; CDR3: CASSHLGRGEETQYF
J: TRBJ1-2; V: TRBV5-1; D: TRBD1; CDR3: CASSFQTGGSYGYTF
J: TRBJ1-1; V: TRBV2; D: NA; CDR3: CASSEVGGTGGEAFF
J: TRBJ1-1; V: TRBV7-3; D: NA; CDR3: CASSGTLNTEAFF
J: TRBJ1-6; V: TRBV7-2; D: NA; CDR3: CASSAGLNSPLHF
J: TRBJ1-2; V: TRBV18; D: NA; CDR3: CASSPGAGNYGYTF
J: TRBJ2-7; V: TRBV7-2; D: TRBD1; CDR3: CASSPDRGKVLTYEQYF
J: TRBJ1-1; V: TRBV7-2; D: NA; CDR3: CASSFVQGGEAFF
J: TRBJ2-7; V: TRBV6-5; D: NA; CDR3: CASSPPTNGEQCF
J: TRBJ2-1; V: TRBV11-3; D: TRBD1; CDR3: CASSSGGQGQGEQFF
J: TRBJ2-1; V: TRBV7-9; D: TRBD2; CDR3: CASSPRGLGTSGNYNEQFF
J: TRBJ1-1; V: TRBV7-2; D: TRBD1; CDR3: CASSRYRDRDTEAFF
J: TRBJ2-1; V: TRBV11-2; D: NA; CDR3: CASSSSSAGRNEQFF
J: TRBJ2-1; V: TRBV25-1; D: TRBD2; CDR3: CASSERRTSGDEQFF
J: TRBJ2-3; V: TRBV9; D: NA; CDR3: CASSVGIGGSTDTQYF
J: TRBJ2-2; V: TRBV7-9; D: TRBD1; CDR3: CASSPVDRGRGGELFF
J: TRBJ1-5; V: TRBV7-2; D: NA; CDR3: CASSLQVVQPQHF